Below, one TCR beta chain is given with its context. Its antigen remains unidentified. No much larger clone exists at a distance of one base, and base qualities are not known. The germline V gene supplies CDR1 SGHTA and CDR2 FQGNSA. Unmatched junction bases come to 7, with V trimmed by 5 bases and J by 1 base. The CDR3 contains 16 residues, cysteine and phenylalanine counted. Only the CDR3 region is kept as DNA, spanning 48 bases read in frame from base 1. The entry originates in a study of chemoradiotherapy in HPV16-positive cancers (dated by TCRdb to the early 2020s). Regarding the research as a whole: Functional T-cell assays on cells from two HPV16-positive patients defined candidate HPV-specific T-cell clones and common TCR motifs. Whether T-cell immunity against the HPV oncoproteins E6 and E7 changes during chemoradiotherapy and whether survival is affected by this immunity were examined in the study. Next, the candidate HPV-specific TCRs and motifs were followed in TCR repertoires from around 93 patients with HPV-related cancers.

Findings and caveats that apply to the study as a whole: Improved recurrence-free survival in HPV16-positive patients was associated with expansion of HPV-responsive T cells during chemoradiotherapy. The functional definition of HPV-specific T cells was derived from only a couple of HPV16-positive patients, and the survival association was reported for HPV16-positive patients. Expansion of candidate HPV-specific clones and E7-related TCR motifs was observed in the tumor microenvironment during treatment, whereas no such expansion was observed for non-HPV-specific T cells.

Repertoires were sampled repeatedly over the course of chemoradiotherapy, so clonal expansion could be followed in the tumor microenvironment. The method was the immunoSEQ multiplex PCR assay. TCRdb took this table from immuneACCESS and kept in-frame rearrangements with V and J called. Such tables lack part of the clones; where checked against another copy, unresolved V genes explain under half of the gap, and the rest is unexplained. The sample includes about 53,000 clones, with more than 75% observed a single time. In total, the top ten clones hold under 3.5% of the sample. The receptor was derived from a human donor with HPV-associated anogenital cancer. The chain uses TRBV7-2 and TRBJ2-7; 11 central nucleotides agree with TRBD2. The sequencing here drew on blood, taken from a patient who underwent chemoradiotherapy. This receptor has the CDR3 CASSGALAGGSYEQYF. The nucleotide sequence reads TGTGCCAGCAGCGGGGCGCTAGCGGGGGGTTCCTACGAGCAGTACTTC.